The 27 T cell receptor beta chains below come from one sample, sequenced in a study of regulatory T cells in long-lasting Graves disease. Investigators prepared the TCR beta libraries by applying iRepertoire HTBI primers and Arm-PCR of CDR3 regions. TCRdb processed the multiplex PCR reads anew with MiXCR; each CDR3 protein has one entry. The sample gives about 360,000 distinct CDR3 sequences, around 16% of which show up once; roughly 21% is in the top ten. The time point: newly diagnosed GD, antithyroid drugs for less than 3 months. PBMCs provided the RNA from which the TCR library was made. These data are also associated with another study on T cells in Graves' hyperthyroidism and ophthalmopathy.

The sequencing here drew on peripheral blood mononuclear cells (PBMCs), taken at new diagnosis, from a patient treated with antithyroid drugs. These TCRs come from a woman between 18 and 29 years old with Graves disease.

Worth noting for this clonotype: This could be a read error, since a much larger clone is one nucleotide away. V is TRBV28 and J is TRBJ2-1; D call uncertain. The CDR3 loop spans 13 amino acids. Germline lookup yields CDR1 MDHEN and CDR2 SYDVKM. CDR3 residues: CASSYSDYNEQLF. The CDR3 coding sequence is TGTGCCAGCAGTTACTCGGATTACAATGAGCAGCTCTTC.

This clonotype was found many times. The rearrangement links TRBV2 to TRBJ2-7; D possibly corresponds to TRBD1 (6 bases). The V and J ends lost 0 bases and 5 bases respectively, with 14 bases between them. Germline V gene data show CDR1 as SNHLY and CDR2 as FYNNEI. The CDR3 is 15 amino acids. CDR3 nucleotide sequence: TGTGCCAGCAGTGAAGCAGAGTTAGGGACAAACGAGCAGTACTTC. The encoded protein is CASSEAELGTNEQYF. The full variable domain, with the rest looked up from reference TRBV2 and TRBJ2-7, is EPEVTQTPSHQVTQMGQEVILRCVPISNHLYFYWYRQILGQKVEFLVSFYNNEISEKSEIFDDQFSVERPDGSNFTLKIRSTKLEDSAMYFCASSEAELGTNEQYFGPGTRLTVT.

The table lists this clonotype with many counts. The V call is TRBV3-1, the J call TRBJ2-3, with TRBD2 matching over 11 bases. V dropped 0 bases and J dropped 5; count of bases not matched to a gene: 10. Per the germline V gene, CDR1 is LGHDT and CDR2 is YNNKEL (reference sequence). There are 18 residues in the CDR3. CDR3 protein: CASSQDDFSGGAEDTQYF. In DNA, the CDR3 is TGTGCCAGCAGCCAAGATGATTTTAGCGGGGGGGCTGAAGATACGCAGTATTTT.

This clonotype was seen many times. The genes are TRBV12-3 or TRBV12-4 and TRBJ1-1; no definite D call. Deletions cut 3 bases from V and 1 base from J, with 15 bases between. This CDR3 is built from 16 residues. This chain's CDR3 is CASSFAGPVRNTEAFF. CDR3 DNA: TGTGCCAGCAGTTTCGCAGGCCCTGTAAGGAACACTGAAGCTTTCTTT.

This clonotype has at least ten counts. The gene calls are TRBV20-1 and TRBJ2-3; 9 positions match TRBD2. Unmatched junction bases numbered 8, after V lost 5 bases and J lost 5 bases. Germline V gene data show CDR1 as DFQATT and CDR2 as SNEGSKA (reference sequence). The CDR3 is 14 residues long. The CDR3 region has the DNA TGCAGTGCTGGACTAGCGAGCGGTGGAGATACGCAGTATTTT. Amino acid sequence: CSAGLASGGDTQYF.

The rearrangement links TRBV5-5 to TRBJ2-7, with no clear D. Germline V gene lookup returns CDR1 SGHKS and CDR2 YYEKEE (reference sequence). V was pared by 4 bases and J by 7 bases, with 15 bases between. CDR3 length: 13 amino acids. CDR3 amino acids: CASSLRFGWEQYF. CDR3 nucleotides: TGTGCCAGCAGCCTTCGTTTCGGTTGGGAGCAGTACTTC. The entire variable domain, with the rest obtained from reference TRBV5-5 and TRBJ2-7, is as follows: DAGVTQSPTHLIKTRGQQVTLRCSPISGHKSVSWYQQVLGQGPQFIFQYYEKEERGRGNFPDRFSARQFPNYSSELNVNALLLGDSALYLCASSLRFGWEQYFGPGTRLTVT.

This chain links TRBV20-1 with TRBJ1-5; D gene unclear. The V end lost 3 bases, the J end lost 2 bases, and 14 bases lay between the germline ends. The CDR3 consists of 15 residues. The V gene's germline CDR1 is DFQATT and CDR2 SNEGSKA (reference sequence). CDR3: CSASRPVGRNQPQHF. In nucleotides, the CDR3 is TGCAGTGCTAGTCGGCCGGTAGGACGCAATCAGCCCCAGCATTTT.

This clonotype has ten or more counts. The chain combines TRBV4-1 with TRBJ1-1; no clear D. The CDR3 sequence is 13 residues long. In germline, CDR1 is MGHRA, CDR2 YSYEKL. The V end lost 3 bases, the J end lost 11 bases, and 16 bases lay between the germline ends. The CDR3 DNA is TGCGCCAGCAGCCATCTCCCGGGAGACGTCGCTTTCTTT. This codes for CASSHLPGDVAFF.

The chain recombines TRBV28 with TRBJ1-1; the D gene is possibly TRBD1 (6 bases). CDR3 length: 14 residues. From germline, CDR1 is MDHEN and CDR2 SYDVKM. The V and J ends lost 5 bases and 7 bases respectively, with 17 bases between them. CDR3 sequence: CASSPGQLRGEAFF. The CDR3 bases are TGTGCCAGCAGTCCAGGACAGCTCAGGGGTGAAGCTTTCTTT.

Concerning this clonotype itself: A read error may explain this, as a much larger clone is one base away. The rearrangement links TRBV6-2 or TRBV6-3 to TRBJ2-1, with D perhaps matching TRBD1 or TRBD2 (5 bases each). Germline-derived CDR1 and CDR2 are MNHEY and SVGEGT. V lost 5 bases and J lost 6, with 14 bases in between. The CDR3 is 14 amino acids. The DNA for the CDR3 is TGTGCCAGCAGTGGCCGGGACGGTGCCAATGAGCAGTTCTTC. Translation: CASSGRDGANEQFF.

In its sample, this clonotype was seen a few times. The chain uses TRBV6-2 or TRBV6-3 and TRBJ1-1, with D uncertain. Germline CDR1 reads MNHEY; CDR2 reads SVGEGT. The ends were cut back, 6 bases at V and 1 base at J, with 21 bases in the middle. This CDR3 comprises 17 residues. The CDR3 sequence: CASRRNIPDGKNTEAFF. The CDR3 DNA reads as TGTGCCAGCAGACGTAACATCCCGGACGGGAAGAACACTGAAGCTTTCTTT.

Ten or more counts support this clonotype. This rearrangement joins TRBV28 to TRBJ1-1; no firm D call. The V end lost 5 bases, the J end lost 6 bases, and 7 bases lay between the germline ends. The CDR3 is made up of 11 amino acids. The germline gives CDR1 MDHEN, CDR2 SYDVKM. The CDR3 sequence is CASSGLSEAFF. The CDR3 coding sequence is TGTGCCAGCAGTGGCCTGTCTGAAGCTTTCTTT.

This clonotype occurred a few times. The J gene is TRBJ2-5, the V gene TRBV6-9, with D unclear. The germline V gene has CDR1 MNHGY and CDR2 SVAAGI. V was shortened by 2 bases and J by 5 bases, with 3 bases between the two germline ends. The CDR3 length is 11 residues. DNA for the CDR3: TGTGCCAGCAGTTATATGGAGACCCAGTACTTC. Translation: CASSYMETQYF.

This chain links TRBV20-1 with TRBJ2-3, with D tentatively TRBD1 (6 bases). The last part of the DNA fits TRBJ2-5 better; the J call may be wrong. The CDR3 consists of 13 residues. CDR1 is DFQATT and CDR2 is SNEGSKA in the germline V gene (reference sequence). The CDR3 coding sequence is TGCAGTGCTCCAGTAGGGGGACGGGAGACCCAGTACTTC. This codes for CSAPVGGRETQYF.

This clonotype was detected only a few times. The chain recombines TRBV7-6 with TRBJ2-3; the D gene is possibly TRBD2 (6 bases). CDR3 size: 15 residues. The germline V and J ends were trimmed by 6 bases and 2 bases, with 15 bases remaining between them. Germline V gene sequence: CDR1 SGHVS, CDR2 FNYEAQ. The CDR3: CASSYVAETTDTQYF. The CDR3 coding sequence is TGTGCCAGCAGTTATGTAGCGGAGACCACAGATACGCAGTATTTT.

The V gene is TRBV28, the J gene TRBJ2-7; a weak D match, TRBD2 (5 bases). The CDR3 length is 13 residues. The germline V gene has CDR1 MDHEN and CDR2 SYDVKM. Trimming took 6 bases from V and 4 from J, leaving 13 bases between them. CDR3 sequence: CASSLRPGYEQYF. CDR3 nucleotide sequence: TGTGCCAGCAGCCTCCGCCCGGGGTACGAGCAGTACTTC.

This clonotype has ten or more counts. This chain joins TRBV28 and TRBJ2-7; TRBD2 is a possible D gene (5 bases). CDR3 length: 13 residues. Per the germline V gene, CDR1 is MDHEN and CDR2 is SYDVKM. The V end lost 5 bases, the J end lost 4 bases, and 12 bases lay between the germline ends. This CDR3 reads CASSSGGGYEQYF. The CDR3 DNA follows: TGTGCCAGCAGTAGCGGAGGAGGATACGAGCAGTACTTC.

J is TRBJ2-1 and V is TRBV5-1; 8 nucleotides agree with TRBD2. The CDR3 is made up of 12 amino acids. Germline V gene sequence: CDR1 SGHRS, CDR2 YFSETQ. V shed 9 bases and J 9 bases; nucleotides not matched to a gene: 8. The CDR3 protein is CATIGGAGEQFF. The CDR3 DNA follows: TGCGCCACTATCGGGGGGGCTGGTGAGCAGTTCTTC.

This clonotype was counted at least ten times. The CDR3 sequence is CASSVRGGVFTIYNEQFF. CDR3 sequence (DNA): TGTGCCAGCAGTGTACGGGGCGGGGTCTTTACCATTTACAATGAGCAGTTCTTC. This chain links TRBV2 with TRBJ2-1, with a possible D match to TRBD2 (6 bases). Germline V CDR1 and CDR2: SNHLY, FYNNEI. The CDR3 has 18 residues. Trimming pared 4 bases from V and 4 bases from J, leaving 23 bases between.

V and J are TRBV25-1 and TRBJ2-1; D not certain. Germline V gene sequence: CDR1 MGHDK, CDR2 SYGVNS. This CDR3 contains 10 residues. V was trimmed by 3 bases and J by 11 bases, leaving 5 bases between them. CDR3 sequence: CASSDRKQFF. As DNA, the CDR3 is TGTGCCAGCAGTGATAGGAAGCAGTTCTTC.

This chain connects TRBV20-1 to TRBJ2-1; 12 positions agree with TRBD2. This CDR3 comprises 17 residues. CDR1 is DFQATT and CDR2 is SNEGSKA in the germline V gene (reference sequence). With V trimmed by 3 bases and J by 1 base, 7 bases remained unmatched. As DNA, the CDR3 is TGCAGTGCTAGTTTGGTGACTAGCGGGAGTTCCTACAATGAGCAGTTCTTC. Protein product: CSASLVTSGSSYNEQFF.

This clonotype was seen repeatedly, ten times or more. The chain links TRBV2 to TRBJ1-5; 9 bases line up with TRBD1. CDR1 and CDR2 from the germline V gene are SNHLY and FYNNEI. The CDR3 runs 17 residues. J was trimmed by 3 bases and V by 6 bases; bases with no gene match: 12. The CDR3 loop reads CASSYRHGTGPNQPQHF. CDR3 DNA sequence: TGTGCCAGCAGCTACCGTCACGGGACAGGGCCCAATCAGCCCCAGCATTTT.

The CDR3 spells CASSLESGVNEQFF. As DNA, the CDR3 is TGTGCCAGCAGCTTAGAATCAGGGGTCAATGAGCAGTTCTTC. The rearrangement uses TRBV7-9 and TRBJ2-1; perhaps TRBD1 as D (6 bases). V dropped 1 base and J dropped 6 bases, with 10 bases sitting between them. Per the germline V gene, CDR1 is SEHNR and CDR2 is FQNEAQ (reference sequence). The CDR3 has 14 residues.

This clonotype appeared many times. The chain is built from TRBV5-1 and TRBJ2-1; D uncertain. The germline gives CDR1 SGHRS, CDR2 YFSETQ. Trimming pared 0 bases from V and 0 bases from J, leaving 13 bases between. This CDR3 has 17 amino acids. The CDR3 reads CASSLGATVTSYNEQFF. In DNA, the CDR3 is TGCGCCAGCAGCTTGGGGGCTACAGTTACCTCCTACAATGAGCAGTTCTTC.

This clonotype was seen more than once but under ten times. The chain has TRBV11-3 and TRBJ1-3; D unresolved. CDR3 length equals 12 residues. Germline CDR1 is SGHNT and CDR2 is YENEEA. Trimming left V 3 bases short and J 7 bases short, with 7 bases between. This CDR3 is CASSFNGNTIYF. CDR3 DNA: TGTGCCAGCAGCTTTAACGGGAACACCATATATTTT.

This clonotype was seen a few times. The gene calls are TRBV6-1 and TRBJ1-1; D gene uncertain. Germline V gene sequence: CDR1 MNHNS, CDR2 SASEGT. Trimming left V 7 bases short and J 2 bases short, with 17 bases between. The CDR3 spans 15 residues. CDR3 loop: CASNTTGYTNTEAFF. CDR3 coding DNA: TGTGCCAGCAACACTACCGGGTACACAAACACTGAAGCTTTCTTT.

As regards this clonotype: This sequence may be a read error, since a much larger clone differs from it by one base. The V and J genes are TRBV5-5 and TRBJ2-1, with 12 positions matching TRBD2. CDR1 is SGHKS and CDR2 is YYEKEE in the germline V gene (reference sequence). The CDR3 loop spans 15 amino acids. CDR3 sequence (DNA): TGTGCCAGCAGACCCGGGACTAGCGGGTACAATGAGCAGCTCTTC. Its protein product is CASRPGTSGYNEQLF.